Listed below are T cell receptor beta chains from one sample, sequenced in a study of response to subunit inactivated influenza vaccine. TCRdb re-analysed the RT-PCR reads in MiXCR, keeping a single row per CDR3 protein. The top ten hold about 10% of the sample, which has 550,000 to 600,000 distinct CDR3 sequences, 12% seen once. The source was PBMCs from blood, collected on the day of vaccination. The receptor set was obtained from a man aged 45-60 years who received an inactivated influenza vaccine. Each CDR3 is given with its conserved first and last residue. The D gene is left open where the match is weak. A clone size is listed for some rows: how often the clone was seen (once, few, many), or a class if it is expanded.

d_call	v_call	cdr3_length	j_call	clone_size	cdr3_aa	cdr3_nt
NA	TRBV20-1	17	TRBJ2-6	NA	CSARRGVDRAGANVLTF	TGCAGTGCTAGAAGGGGGGTGGATAGGGCCGGGGCCAACGTCCTGACTTTC
NA	TRBV27	14	TRBJ2-2	NA	CASSFGTDTGELFF	TGTGCCAGCAGTTTTGGGACGGATACCGGGGAGCTGTTTTTT
NA	TRBV5-1	13	TRBJ2-7	few	CASSVRVSYEQYF	TGCGCCAGCAGCGTCCGGGTTTCCTACGAGCAGTACTTC
NA	TRBV28	13	TRBJ1-2	NA	CASSSGRDYGYTF	TGTGCCAGCAGTTCCGGACGGGACTATGGCTACACCTTC
TRBD2	TRBV12-3/TRBV12-4	14	TRBJ2-7	few	CASSYAGAIYEQYF	TGTGCCAGCAGTTATGCGGGAGCCATATACGAGCAGTACTTC
TRBD2	TRBV10-2	13	TRBJ2-3	NA	CATIAGGADTQYF	TGCGCCACCATAGCGGGGGGCGCTGATACGCAGTATTTT
NA	TRBV6-1	16	TRBJ2-2	few	CASSDRVLPNTGELFF	TGTGCCAGCAGTGACAGAGTCCTTCCGAACACCGGGGAGCTGTTTTTT
NA	TRBV6-1	15	TRBJ2-3	few	CASSEESFGTDTQYF	TGTGCCAGCAGTGAAGAGTCTTTCGGCACAGATACGCAGTATTTT
TRBD2	TRBV20-1	15	TRBJ2-1	NA	CSARDLLAGVGEQFF	TGCAGTGCTAGAGATCTCCTAGCGGGAGTAGGTGAGCAGTTCTTC
TRBD1	TRBV7-3	17	TRBJ2-2	NA	CASSKGQGARGTGELFF	TGTGCCAGCAGCAAGGGACAGGGGGCACGAGGCACCGGGGAGCTGTTTTTT
NA	TRBV11-2	14	TRBJ2-1	few	CASSLGTSHNEQFF	TGTGCCAGCAGCCTAGGGACTTCTCACAATGAGCAGTTCTTC
TRBD1	TRBV5-6	16	TRBJ2-7	NA	CASSLAYSGGILEQYF	TGTGCCAGCAGCTTGGCTTATTCAGGGGGAATCCTCGAGCAGTACTTC
TRBD1	TRBV5-1	16	TRBJ1-2	NA	CASSFDGQAINYGYTF	TGCGCCAGCAGCTTTGATGGACAGGCGATCAACTATGGCTACACCTTC
NA	TRBV7-2	15	TRBJ2-1	NA	CASSLEGYSYNEQFF	TGTGCCAGCAGTCTGGAGGGTTACTCCTACAATGAGCAGTTCTTC
NA	TRBV20-1	11	TRBJ2-7	NA	CSARPSSEQYF	TGCAGTGCTAGACCCTCCTCCGAGCAGTACTTC
NA	TRBV7-2	15	TRBJ1-6	few	CASSLVPDSFSPLHF	TGTGCCAGCAGCTTAGTACCGGACAGTTTTTCACCCCTCCACTTT
NA	TRBV6-2/TRBV6-3	13	TRBJ1-1	few	CASSYSSPTEAFF	TGTGCCAGCAGTTATAGCAGCCCAACTGAAGCTTTCTTT
NA	TRBV2	12	TRBJ2-7	few	CASRLTSYEQYF	TGTGCCAGCAGACTAACCTCCTACGAGCAGTACTTC
NA	TRBV12-3/TRBV12-4	13	TRBJ1-5	NA	CASKQGGGQPQHF	TGTGCCAGTAAACAGGGTGGAGGGCAGCCCCAGCATTTT
NA	TRBV29-1	15	TRBJ2-7	NA	CSVGGLKTGPYEQYF	TGCAGCGTTGGTGGCCTTAAGACAGGTCCCTACGAGCAGTACTTC
TRBD1	TRBV5-1	17	TRBJ2-7	NA	CASSQIPTGESSYEQYF	TGCGCCAGCAGCCAAATACCGACAGGGGAGAGCTCCTACGAGCAGTACTTC
TRBD2	TRBV12-3/TRBV12-4	15	TRBJ2-1	NA	CASSPLAEIWDEQFF	TGTGCCAGCAGTCCACTAGCGGAAATTTGGGATGAGCAGTTCTTC
NA	TRBV20-1	12	TRBJ2-5	few	CSVGTHQETQYF	TGCAGTGTTGGCACCCACCAAGAGACCCAGTACTTC
NA	TRBV28	15	TRBJ1-6	few	CASSLGGASASPLHF	TGTGCCAGCAGTTTGGGGGGGGCGTCGGCTTCACCCCTCCACTTT
NA	TRBV4-3	16	TRBJ2-2	NA	CASSQVRTVNTGELFF	TGCGCCAGCAGCCAAGTCAGGACAGTGAACACCGGGGAGCTGTTTTTT
NA	TRBV3-1	13	TRBJ2-4	few	CASSRGGQDIQYF	TGTGCCAGCAGCCGGGGAGGCCAGGACATTCAGTACTTC
NA	TRBV3-1	15	TRBJ2-3	NA	CASSPPGSSTDTQYF	TGTGCCAGCAGCCCCCCGGGCAGCAGCACAGATACGCAGTATTTT
NA	TRBV5-5	15	TRBJ1-5	few	CASSLEGGPDQPQHF	TGTGCCAGCAGCTTGGAGGGGGGGCCCGATCAGCCCCAGCATTTT
NA	TRBV6-1	13	TRBJ2-2	NA	CASRAENTGELFF	TGTGCCAGCAGGGCCGAGAACACCGGGGAGCTGTTTTTT
TRBD1	TRBV29-1	14	TRBJ1-2	few	CSVTAGTANYGYTF	TGCAGCGTTACAGCCGGGACAGCTAACTATGGCTACACCTTC
NA	TRBV18	13	TRBJ1-2	NA	CASSLGRYSGYTF	TGTGCCAGCTCACTCGGCAGGTACTCTGGCTACACCTTC
TRBD2	TRBV4-1	18	TRBJ2-2	few	CASSQEIAGVSNTGELFF	TGCGCCAGCAGCCAAGAAATCGCGGGGGTATCTAACACCGGGGAGCTGTTTTTT
NA	TRBV20-1	13	TRBJ2-3	few	CSARDWGTDTQYF	TGCAGTGCTAGAGATTGGGGAACAGATACGCAGTATTTT
NA	TRBV5-1	14	TRBJ2-1	many	CASRAQDVNNEQFF	TGCGCCAGCAGGGCACAGGACGTAAACAATGAGCAGTTCTTC
TRBD2	TRBV7-3	16	TRBJ2-1	NA	CASSVTSGSSYNEQFF	TGTGCCAGCAGCGTGACTAGCGGGAGCTCCTACAATGAGCAGTTCTTC
NA	TRBV20-1	14	TRBJ2-3	NA	CSVLVPGNPDTQYF	TGCAGTGTATTGGTCCCGGGAAACCCAGATACGCAGTATTTT
NA	TRBV23-1	16	TRBJ2-3	NA	CASSQPAERSTDTQYF	TGCGCCAGCAGTCAACCAGCCGAACGAAGCACAGATACGCAGTATTTT
TRBD2	TRBV30	13	TRBJ2-5	few	CAWSVLAEETQYF	TGTGCCTGGAGTGTACTAGCGGAAGAGACCCAGTACTTC
TRBD1	TRBV2	13	TRBJ1-6	NA	CASRKGTGSPLHF	TGTGCCAGCAGGAAGGGGACAGGCTCACCCCTCCACTTT
NA	TRBV4-2	15	TRBJ2-1	many	CASSHPGSSYNEQFF	TGTGCCAGCAGCCATCCCGGGAGCTCCTACAATGAGCAGTTCTTC
NA	TRBV5-1	13	TRBJ2-3	NA	CASTDSPTDTQYF	TGCGCCAGCACTGACAGCCCCACAGATACGCAGTATTTT
NA	TRBV7-9	16	TRBJ2-7	NA	CASSLGLGRSSYEQYF	TGTGCCAGCAGCTTAGGGTTAGGGAGGAGCTCCTACGAGCAGTACTTC